This record looks at one T cell receptor (beta chain) sequence and its context. Original data processing: Quantification of nucleated cells was approximated via reference gene primer amplification. Only in-frame clones appear in the TCRdb table, and some are missing; sequencing was by immunoSEQ multiplex PCR. V and J calls and clone size are as listed in that table; D and trimming were resolved from the DNA. The profile shows hundreds of thousands of clones, around 85% of them singletons. This specimen comes from a study of blood T cell repertoires in COVID-19. Trimming took off 8 bases at V and 9 bases at J, with 20 bases between the two ends. The germline V gene has CDR1 SNHLY and CDR2 FYNNEI. This CDR3 is 15 amino acids long.

The material sequenced was peripheral blood. The chain carries TRBV2 and TRBJ1-6; D gene uncertain. This TCR was sampled from a man at least 80 years old with acute or convalescent COVID-19. The DNA of the CDR3 is TGTGCCAGCCAACCCGGACTGAAAACTAGTTCACCCCTCCACTTT. Protein: CASQPGLKTSSPLHF.